Sequencing of this T cell receptor beta chain was carried out in a study of blood T cells in healthy people across ages. Germline V gives CDR1 SGHDN, CDR2 FVKESK. The V and J ends lost 6 bases and 4 bases respectively, with 18 bases between them. This CDR3 spans 15 amino acids. Aged roughly 6 to 100, donors were systemically healthy Caucasians from Russia. A second about 7 to 12 cycle PCR used barcoded and J-beta primers. MiXCR, applied by TCRdb to the 5' RACE reads, yields one record per CDR3 protein. The table lists 890,000 or so distinct CDR3 sequences, roughly 60% of them singletons, with about a quarter in the top ten. Overall study findings and caveats: There was a strong correlation between TCR beta diversity and naive T cell percentage. Higher diversity and more naive CD4+ cells were features of long-lived donors, compared to aged donors.

The table lists this clonotype with a count of one. As yet, its antigen is unknown. The sequence was obtained from a man aged 25-45 years in good health. The V gene is TRBV14, the J gene TRBJ1-2; D is possibly TRBD1 (5 bases). Sequences were obtained from blood. The CDR3 DNA reads TGTGCCAGCAGTAACAGACAGCCCATATCCTATGGCTACACCTTC. Translation gives CASSNRQPISYGYTF.